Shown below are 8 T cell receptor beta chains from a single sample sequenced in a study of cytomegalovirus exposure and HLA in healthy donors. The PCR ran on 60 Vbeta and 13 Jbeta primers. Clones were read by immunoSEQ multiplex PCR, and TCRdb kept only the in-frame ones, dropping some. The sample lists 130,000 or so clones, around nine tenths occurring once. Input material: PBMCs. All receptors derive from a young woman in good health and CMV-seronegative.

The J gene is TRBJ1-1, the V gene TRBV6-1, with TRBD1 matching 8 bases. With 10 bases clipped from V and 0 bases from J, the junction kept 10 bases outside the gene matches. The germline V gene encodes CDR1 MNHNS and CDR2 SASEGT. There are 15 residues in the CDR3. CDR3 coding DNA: TGTGCCACGATCGTCAGGGGGCAAGTGAACACTGAAGCTTTCTTT. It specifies CATIVRGQVNTEAFF.

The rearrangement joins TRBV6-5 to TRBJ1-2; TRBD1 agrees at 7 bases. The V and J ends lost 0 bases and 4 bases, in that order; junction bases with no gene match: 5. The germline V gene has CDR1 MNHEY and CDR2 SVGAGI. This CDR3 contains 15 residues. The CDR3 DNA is TGTGCCAGCAGTTACTCGGAGCAGGGGGTCTATGGCTACACCTTC. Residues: CASSYSEQGVYGYTF.

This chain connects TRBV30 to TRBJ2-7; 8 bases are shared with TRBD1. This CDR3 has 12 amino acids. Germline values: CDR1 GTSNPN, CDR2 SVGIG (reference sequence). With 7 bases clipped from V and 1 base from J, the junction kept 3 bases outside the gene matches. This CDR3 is CASTGGSYEQYF. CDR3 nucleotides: TGTGCCTCAACAGGGGGTTCCTACGAGCAGTACTTC.

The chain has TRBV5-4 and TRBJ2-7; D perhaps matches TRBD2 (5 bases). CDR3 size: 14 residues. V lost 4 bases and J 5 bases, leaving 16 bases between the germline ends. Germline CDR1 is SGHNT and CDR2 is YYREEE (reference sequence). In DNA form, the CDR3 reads TGTGCCAGCAGCCAAGTGCGGAGAGGGAACGAGCAGTACTTC. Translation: CASSQVRRGNEQYF.

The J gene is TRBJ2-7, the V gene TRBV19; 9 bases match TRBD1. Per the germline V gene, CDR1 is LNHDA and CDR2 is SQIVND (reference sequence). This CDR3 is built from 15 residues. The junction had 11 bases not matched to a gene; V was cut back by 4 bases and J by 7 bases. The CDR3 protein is CASSKRDRALWEQYF. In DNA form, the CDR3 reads TGTGCCAGTAGTAAGAGGGACAGGGCCCTTTGGGAGCAGTACTTC.

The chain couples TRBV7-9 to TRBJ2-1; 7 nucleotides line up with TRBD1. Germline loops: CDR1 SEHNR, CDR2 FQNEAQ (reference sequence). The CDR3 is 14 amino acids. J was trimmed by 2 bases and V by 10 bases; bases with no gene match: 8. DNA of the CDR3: TGTGCCATGGGTCGGGACAGTACCTACAATGAGCAGTTCTTC. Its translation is CAMGRDSTYNEQFF.

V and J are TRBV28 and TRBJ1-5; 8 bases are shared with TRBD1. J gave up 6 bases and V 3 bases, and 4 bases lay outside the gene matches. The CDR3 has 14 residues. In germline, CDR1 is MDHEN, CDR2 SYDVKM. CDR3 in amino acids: CASSFAGGGQPQHF. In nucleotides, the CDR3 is TGTGCCAGCAGTTTTGCAGGGGGCGGTCAGCCCCAGCATTTT.

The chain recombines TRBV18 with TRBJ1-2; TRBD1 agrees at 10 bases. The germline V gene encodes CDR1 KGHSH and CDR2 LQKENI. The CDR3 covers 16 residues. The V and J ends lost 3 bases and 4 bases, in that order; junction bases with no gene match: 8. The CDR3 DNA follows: TGTGCCAGCTCACCGGGGACAGGGGAACCGGGCTATGGCTACACCTTC. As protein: CASSPGTGEPGYGYTF.